The T cell receptor (beta chain) under discussion was sequenced for a study of blood T cell repertoires in COVID-19 (TCRdb year 2020). Background for the entire study: Samples from collaborators originated in the United States, Italy and Spain and spanned both the acute and convalescent phases of COVID-19. The material from the prospective study consisted of cDNA or gDNA derived from T cells, B-cell-depleted T cells, or PBMCs. Subjects who had been exposed to COVID-19, were actively infected with it, or had recovered from it provided the deeply sampled blood TCRbeta repertoires that made up the dataset. The repertoires were released in a freely available public database intended as a resource for research on the immune response to SARS-CoV-2. The samples were drawn from two sources: the first 160 participants of the ongoing ImmuneRACE study, and 1,254 subjects contributed by 6 global collaborators. Nearly every sample came with metadata listing a de-identified subject ID, COVID-19 status, age in years and sex. HLA class I and class II types, where available, came from metadata supplied by the sample provider rather than from assay-based typing.

Note on this clone: Its binding antigen is unknown. Qualities for individual bases were not recorded, and no much larger clone is one base off.

Samples from volunteer blood donors who had recovered from COVID-19 were contributed by a second Seattle source. Whole blood was collected in K2EDTA tubes by collaborating institutions according to the institutions' own protocols. For TCRbeta analysis, collaborators shipped samples in one of three forms: frozen whole blood, isolated PBMCs, or DNA extracted from either of those sample types. From the cysteine through the phenylalanine, the CDR3 covers 16 amino acids. Only the CDR3 DNA stays, 48 bases, in frame from base 1. Germline trimming: 2 bases from V, 5 bases from J; junction bases outside gene matches: 7. From a lookup of the germline V gene, CDR1 and CDR2 are LGHNA and YSLEER. The immunoSEQ Assay, a bias-controlled multiplex PCR, was used to amplify TCRbeta CDR3 regions from genomic DNA. The source study handled its data this way. The number of nucleated cells in each sample was estimated by amplification of reference gene primers within the assay. To quantify the absolute abundance of each unique TCRbeta CDR3 rearrangement, sequence reads were collapsed and filtered. For each sample, productive Simpson clonality was calculated as the square root of Simpson's diversity index across productive rearrangements. TCRdb stores this immuneACCESS table with in-frame sequences only. Part of the clones is absent; in the studies checked, under half of the shortfall reflects unresolved V genes, and no reason is known for the rest. The DNA gave D and trimming, while V, J and clone size come from that table. In this sample the table shows 200,000 to 250,000 clones, roughly nine tenths of which occur a single time. In total, the top ten clones hold about 12% of the sample.

The study at large found these results: The quantity of clinical and demographic metadata differed by source and by participant and was supplied without curation.

The rearranged segments are TRBV4-3 and TRBJ1-4, and TRBD1 matches 8 of the central bases. This TCR came from a woman between 18 and 29 years old who had recovered from COVID-19. What was sequenced was peripheral blood. The CDR3: CASSQQQGVGNEKLFF. The sequenced DNA is TGCGCCAGCAGCCAACAACAGGGGGTCGGGAATGAAAAACTGTTTTTT.